This TCR beta chain was recovered during a study of T cells in Graves' hyperthyroidism and ophthalmopathy. Ten or more counts support this clonotype. The antigen is undetermined. Overall study results and limits: Ophthalmopathy, which appeared later, was predicted by the model a median around 6.9 months before onset.

RNA transcripts provided the source from which TCR beta CDR3 regions were amplified. Initially, a first-round RT-PCR of the TCR CDR3 employed the HTBI primer set. One entry per CDR3 protein, called by TCRdb with MiXCR from the multiplex PCR reads. The sample has over 300,000 distinct CDR3 sequences; more than 11% are singletons. Graves' hyperthyroidism qualified as stable when ophthalmopathy did not progress within 18 months. Uncontrolled infection, other autoimmune disease, pregnancy and lactation each barred patients from inclusion. Fresh peripheral blood, 10 ml, yielded the PBMCs. What was sequenced was blood. The TCR was taken from a woman aged 55-69 years with Graves' hyperthyroidism.

CDR3 region: CASRRQSSYEQYF. The CDR3 DNA is TGTGCCAGCAGAAGACAGAGCTCCTACGAGCAGTACTTC. The chain uses TRBV12-3 or TRBV12-4 and TRBJ2-7; D possibly corresponds to TRBD1 (5 bases). The CDR3 totals 13 residues. Trimming left V 6 bases short and J 0 bases short, with 9 bases between.